The subject of this entry is one TCR beta chain. Its antigen remains unknown. These data are taken from a study of cytomegalovirus exposure and HLA in healthy donors. These donors counted as nominally healthy when sampled, but unrecorded immune exposures were likely. It was with 60 Vbeta and 13 Jbeta primers that the PCR ran. Profiling relied on immunoSEQ multiplex PCR, and the TCRdb table lists in-frame clones only, not all of them. The sample lists 90,000 to 120,000 clones; about 75% were seen once. Findings and caveats of the study: For most subjects, TCR beta sequences were reported to predict HLA-A and HLA-B alleles with accuracy. In vitro testing confirmed a few CMV-associated chains as specific for CMV antigens.

Sequenced material: PBMCs. The TCR sequence derives from a male donor in good health and CMV-seropositive.

The CDR3 nucleotides read TGTGCCAGCAGCTCAGACAGGGTTCAGCCCCAGCATTTT. Translating gives CASSSDRVQPQHF. V gene TRBV5-4 combines with J gene TRBJ1-5, with TRBD1 identical over 7 bases. Germline trimming cut 3 bases from V and 6 bases from J; bases unmatched to any gene: 3. The CDR3 contains 13 residues. Germline-derived CDR1 and CDR2 are SGHNT and YYREEE (reference sequence).